Each of the 9 T cell receptor beta chains below was sequenced from the same sample in a study of OX40 agonist ivuxolimab in advanced cancers. Sequencing used immunoSEQ multiplex PCR; TCRdb keeps in-frame clones, though not all of them. The data show around 73,000 clones, about 90% seen once. The material sequenced was CD4+ or CD8+ T cells sorted from blood, taken in a trial of the OX40 agonist ivuxolimab. These receptors came from an adult with an advanced solid tumor such as melanoma, head and neck, liver or kidney cancer.

This clone showed up just once. The V gene is TRBV2, the J gene TRBJ2-3; no definite D call. V was clipped by 0 bases and J by 5 bases, with 9 bases between them. CDR1 and CDR2 from the germline V gene are SNHLY and FYNNEI. The CDR3 contains 14 residues. CDR3 nucleotide sequence: TGTGCCAGCAGTGAAGCGTGGTCGGGAGATACGCAGTATTTT. Residues: CASSEAWSGDTQYF.

This chain joins TRBV21-1 and TRBJ2-7; TRBD1 reflects the table's D call only, with no check against the DNA. TRBV21-1 corresponds to a pseudogene. CDR3 length: 16 residues. The CDR3 loop reads CASSTTWAPTQYEQYF. CDR3 coding DNA: TGTGCCAGCAGCACGACCTGGGCCCCTACACAATACGAGCAGTACTTC.

This clone was seen only once. This chain links TRBV29-1 with TRBJ1-2, with D perhaps matching TRBD1 (5 bases). The CDR3 is 14 amino acids. The germline V and J ends were trimmed by 4 bases and 0 bases, with 12 bases remaining between them. CDR1 and CDR2 from the germline V gene are SQVTM and ANQGSEA. DNA for the CDR3: TGCAGCGTTGCCACAGGAAAATCTAACTATGGCTACACCTTC. Translating gives CSVATGKSNYGYTF. Filled out from reference TRBV29-1 and TRBJ1-2, the complete variable domain reads SAVISQKPSRDICQRGTSLTIQCQVDSQVTMMFWYRQQPGQSLTLIATANQGSEATYESGFVIDKFPISRPNLTFSTLTVSNMSPEDSSIYLCSVATGKSNYGYTFGSGTRLTVV.

The rearrangement joins TRBV6-1 to TRBJ2-5; D uncertain. Germline V gene sequence: CDR1 MNHNS, CDR2 SASEGT. The CDR3 spans 11 residues. The ends were cut back, 8 bases at V and 3 bases at J, with 7 bases in the middle. CDR3 protein: CASGHKETQYF. The CDR3 nucleotides are TGTGCCAGCGGTCACAAAGAGACCCAGTACTTC.

The chain employs TRBV9 and TRBJ2-1; TRBD2 is a possible D gene (6 bases). Trimming pared 0 bases from V and 4 bases from J, leaving 20 bases between. Germline CDR1 reads SGDLS; CDR2 reads YYNGEE. The CDR3 consists of 18 residues. In nucleotides, the CDR3 is TGTGCCAGCAGCGTAGAAGGAGGGAGCGTAAGTCTGTACAATGAGCAGTTCTTC. It yields the protein CASSVEGGSVSLYNEQFF. The whole variable domain, remainder taken from reference TRBV9 and TRBJ2-1, is DSGVTQTPKHLITATGQRVTLRCSPRSGDLSVYWYQQSLDQGLQFLIQYYNGEERAKGNILERFSAQQFPDLHSELNLSSLELGDSALYFCASSVEGGSVSLYNEQFFGPGTRLTVL.

The chain couples TRBV6-6 to TRBJ2-7, with D unclear. V shed 4 bases and J shed 4 bases, with 20 bases lying between them. The germline V gene encodes CDR1 MNHNY and CDR2 SVGAGI (reference sequence). The CDR3 runs 16 residues. Here the CDR3 reads CASSSPLSIAVYEQYF. The CDR3 nucleotides read TGTGCCAGCAGTTCCCCTTTGAGCATTGCGGTTTACGAGCAGTACTTC.

The chain uses TRBV18 and TRBJ2-2, with D uncertain. The germline V and J ends were trimmed by 1 base and 7 bases, with 7 bases remaining between them. Germline CDR1 is KGHSH and CDR2 is LQKENI. The CDR3 totals 13 residues. The CDR3 region is CASSPLGRGELFF. CDR3 nucleotide sequence: TGTGCCAGCTCACCACTTGGACGCGGGGAGCTGTTTTTT. The full variable domain, with the rest looked up from reference TRBV18 and TRBJ2-2, is NAGVMQNPRHLVRRRGQEARLRCSPMKGHSHVYWYRQLPEEGLKFMVYLQKENIIDESGMPKERFSAEFPKEGPSILRIQQVVRGDSAAYFCASSPLGRGELFFGEGSRLTVL.

This clone appeared a single time. J is TRBJ2-7 and V is TRBV7-2; D perhaps matches TRBD1 (5 bases). The CDR3 covers 14 residues. Per germline, CDR1 SGHTA and CDR2 FQGNSA. V gave up 5 bases and J gave up 2 bases, with 13 bases separating them. This chain's CDR3 is CASSPLGQTYEQYF. Here the CDR3 DNA reads TGTGCCAGCAGCCCCCTGGGGCAAACCTACGAGCAGTACTTC.

This sequence joins TRBV7-9 and TRBJ2-3, with a tentative D call TRBD2 (6 bases). There are 14 residues in the CDR3. The germline V gene has CDR1 SEHNR and CDR2 FQNEAQ (reference sequence). With 1 base removed from V and 4 bases from J, the gap between germline ends came to 9 bases. The CDR3: CASSLVVAADTQYF. The CDR3 DNA is TGTGCCAGCAGCTTAGTGGTAGCGGCAGATACGCAGTATTTT.